This T cell receptor (beta chain) emerged from a study of T cell changes during pregnancy in multiple sclerosis (dated by TCRdb to between 2019 and 2020). At the level of the whole study: Changes in the T cell repertoire over the course of pregnancy were examined in this study in women with multiple sclerosis.

Taken from the germline V gene, the CDR1 and CDR2 loops are SGHVS and FQNEAQ. The CDR3 runs 12 residues from the cysteine to the phenylalanine. Only the CDR3 DNA stays, 36 bases, in frame from base 1. V is shortened by 1 base, J by 8 bases, and the region joining them spans 8 bases. Library method: the immunoSEQ multiplex PCR assay. Held by TCRdb, this immuneACCESS table contains in-frame sequences only and omits some clones. Under half of the omission traces to an unresolved V gene where checked; the cause of the rest is unknown. The sample table lists some 110,000 clones, roughly 92% of them with a count of one. The biggest ten clones account for 1.5% to 1.7% of the sample. Details on this clone: It lacks a known antigen. The input lacks base qualities; no much larger clone sits a single base away.

Sample: peripheral blood, taken in the third trimester of pregnancy. The chain is made from TRBV7-8 and TRBJ1-1; a confident D gene designation cannot be given. This TCR came from a female donor with multiple sclerosis, enrolled in a pregnancy study. The encoded CDR3 is CASSLEPSEAFF. In nucleotide form, the sequence is TGTGCCAGCAGCTTAGAGCCCTCCGAAGCTTTCTTT.